A selection of T cell receptor beta chains follows, all from one sample in a study of vaccination and CD4 T cells after COVID-19. What these receptors recognize is not known. From the PCR reads, TCRdb called clonotypes with MiXCR, one entry per CDR3 protein. Of approximately 7,000 distinct CDR3 sequences detected, around 53% appear once; the ten largest clones hold roughly 18%. Source material: CD4+ T cells from blood, cultured in vitro. These receptors were collected from a human donor in good health. Each CDR3 is given with its conserved first and last residue. D genes are given only for firm matches. Expanded clones are given a class, and other clones once, few, many or no size at all.

V gene,J gene,clone size,D gene,CDR3 protein,CDR3 DNA
TRBV28,TRBJ2-6,.,.,CASSPGGPGANVLTF,TGTGCCAGCAGTCCCGGCGGCCCTGGGGCCAACGTCCTGACTTTC
TRBV6-8,TRBJ1-6,.,.,CASRGSDNSPLHF,TGTGCCAGCAGGGGAAGTGATAATTCACCCCTCCACTTT
TRBV25-1,TRBJ2-1,.,.,CASSPSGGSYNEQFF,TGTGCCAGCAGTCCCTCGGGTGGATCCTACAATGAGCAGTTCTTC
TRBV14,TRBJ1-5,few,TRBD1,CASSPLKAAGQGRSNQPQHF,TGTGCCAGCAGCCCCCTCAAGGCGGCAGGACAGGGGCGGAGCAATCAGCCCCAGCATTTT
TRBV6-4,TRBJ2-2,few,TRBD2,CASRELAYTGELFF,TGTGCCAGCCGAGAACTAGCGTACACCGGGGAGCTGTTTTTT
TRBV23-1,TRBJ1-1,.,.,CARTTRVRNTEAFF,TGCGCCAGGACGACCAGGGTTAGGAACACTGAAGCTTTCTTT
TRBV6-4,TRBJ2-2,.,.,CASSPEGRGELFF,TGTGCCAGCAGCCCGGAGGGTCGCGGGGAGCTGTTTTTT
TRBV9,TRBJ2-3,.,.,CASSPRPTDTQYF,TGTGCCAGCAGCCCCCGACCGACAGATACGCAGTATTTT
TRBV10-3,TRBJ2-2,.,TRBD1,CAISGDRGGTGELFF,TGTGCCATCAGTGGGGACAGGGGAGGGACCGGGGAGCTGTTTTTT
TRBV7-9,TRBJ2-7,once,TRBD1,CASSFKGQGHEQYF,TGTGCCAGCAGCTTTAAGGGACAGGGCCACGAGCAGTACTTC
TRBV20-1,TRBJ2-3,.,TRBD2,CSARFSGSSDTQYF,TGCAGTGCTAGATTCAGCGGGAGTTCAGATACGCAGTATTTT
TRBV7-9,TRBJ1-4,few,.,CASSPTVQGEKLFF,TGTGCCAGCAGTCCAACCGTTCAGGGTGAAAAACTGTTTTTT
TRBV7-2,TRBJ2-1,.,.,CASSLQGLSGLHEQFF,TGTGCCAGCAGCTTACAGGGATTGTCTGGGCTACATGAGCAGTTCTTC
TRBV20-1,TRBJ1-2,.,.,CSASTGALSYGYTF,TGCAGTGCCTCTACAGGAGCTCTTAGCTATGGCTACACCTTC
TRBV7-2,TRBJ1-3,.,TRBD1,CASSFPRAGGDTIYF,TGTGCCAGCAGCTTTCCCCGGGCAGGGGGTGACACCATATATTTT
TRBV7-6,TRBJ2-7,few,TRBD1,CASSPTGERYEQYF,TGTGCCAGCAGCCCGACAGGGGAGCGCTACGAGCAGTACTTC
TRBV28,TRBJ1-6,.,TRBD1,CAGSSGTGDTLPLHF,TGTGCCGGCAGTAGCGGGACAGGCGACACTCTCCCCCTCCACTTT
TRBV20-1,TRBJ1-2,.,.,CSAREIGRLYGYTF,TGCAGTGCTAGAGAAATAGGGAGACTATATGGCTACACCTTC
TRBV2,TRBJ1-1,.,.,CASRNTGRGAFF,TGTGCCAGCAGGAACACTGGAAGGGGAGCTTTCTTT
TRBV20-1,TRBJ2-5,.,.,CSASPRSRRETQYF,TGCAGTGCTAGTCCACGGAGCCGTCGAGAGACCCAGTACTTC
TRBV6-2/TRBV6-3,TRBJ1-5,large,.,CASSYSFGRGSHQPQHF,TGTGCCAGCAGTTACTCTTTCGGTAGGGGCTCTCATCAGCCCCAGCATTTT
TRBV6-5,TRBJ1-1,.,TRBD1,CASSWTGTNTEAFF,TGTGCCAGCAGTTGGACAGGGACGAACACTGAAGCTTTCTTT
TRBV21-1,TRBJ2-5,.,.,CASSKGAWAGETQYF,TGTGCCAGCAGCAAAGGGGCTTGGGCGGGAGAGACCCAGTACTTC
TRBV7-2,TRBJ2-3,.,TRBD1,CASSKRDRGFTDTQYF,TGTGCCAGCAGCAAACGGGACAGGGGATTCACAGATACGCAGTATTTT
TRBV7-2,TRBJ2-7,few,.,CASSPPPGGSGSEQYF,TGTGCCAGCAGCCCCCCCCCTGGGGGTTCGGGGTCCGAGCAGTACTTC
TRBV7-9,TRBJ1-2,few,.,CASSLEGVGNYGYTF,TGTGCCAGCAGCTTAGAGGGGGTCGGGAACTATGGCTACACCTTC
TRBV20-1,TRBJ1-6,.,.,CSARVLLSWGAEGNSPLHF,TGCAGTGCTAGAGTCCTTTTGTCGTGGGGGGCAGAGGGTAATTCACCCCTCCACTTT
TRBV25-1,TRBJ2-1,once,.,CASSGTSRVGAHNEQFF,TGTGCCAGCAGTGGAACCTCCCGCGTCGGGGCACACAATGAGCAGTTCTTC
TRBV1,TRBJ1-3,.,.,CTSSPSRTGLIYSGNTIYF,TGCACCAGCAGCCCTTCCCGGACAGGGTTGATTTACTCTGGAAACACCATATATTTT
TRBV5-6,TRBJ2-2,.,.,CASSLGRRGADTGELFF,TGTGCCAGCAGCTTGGGTCGGAGGGGCGCGGACACCGGGGAGCTGTTTTTT
TRBV19,TRBJ1-2,.,.,CASSAAGGGAGGYTF,TGTGCCAGTAGTGCGGCGGGCGGCGGGGCGGGCGGCTACACCTTC
TRBV24-1,TRBJ2-3,.,.,CATSVGEVTDTQYF,TGTGCCACCAGTGTTGGGGAAGTCACAGATACGCAGTATTTT
TRBV10-3,TRBJ1-5,.,TRBD1,CAISASGQLGNQPQHF,TGTGCCATCAGTGCGTCGGGACAGCTCGGCAATCAGCCCCAGCATTTT
TRBV11-3,TRBJ1-1,.,.,CASSSPRAPEAFF,TGTGCCAGCAGCTCGCCAAGAGCCCCTGAAGCTTTCTTT
TRBV6-2/TRBV6-3,TRBJ1-2,once,.,CASTGGKKGGYGYTF,TGTGCCAGCACAGGCGGAAAAAAGGGGGGCTATGGCTACACCTTC
TRBV30,TRBJ1-1,.,.,CAWRHMNTEAFF,TGTGCCTGGAGACACATGAACACTGAAGCTTTCTTT
TRBV10-2,TRBJ1-1,few,.,CASRGIGGTEAFF,TGCGCCAGCAGGGGAATAGGGGGTACTGAAGCTTTCTTT
TRBV7-9,TRBJ1-1,few,.,CASSLASGGEAFF,TGTGCCAGCAGCTTAGCGTCTGGGGGTGAAGCTTTCTTT
TRBV15,TRBJ2-2,.,.,CATSSTGSGELFF,TGTGCCACCAGCAGTACAGGGTCCGGGGAGCTGTTTTTT
TRBV7-2,TRBJ2-6,few,.,CASSPRLGSGANVLTF,TGTGCCAGCAGCCCAAGACTCGGCTCTGGGGCCAACGTCCTGACTTTC
TRBV7-2,TRBJ2-3,.,.,CASSLGVRGNTDTQYF,TGTGCCAGCAGCTTAGGGGTCAGGGGAAACACAGATACGCAGTATTTT
TRBV18,TRBJ1-3,medium-sized,.,CASSTLGRIGNTIYF,TGTGCCAGCTCCACACTCGGACGGATTGGAAACACCATATATTTT
TRBV11-2,TRBJ1-1,.,.,CASSLDSVGNTEAFF,TGTGCCAGCAGCTTAGACTCGGTGGGGAACACTGAAGCTTTCTTT
TRBV7-8,TRBJ2-4,.,.,CASSLSLAKNIQYF,TGTGCCAGCAGCCTCTCCCTAGCCAAAAACATTCAGTACTTC
TRBV5-4,TRBJ2-3,.,TRBD1,CASTDRGLSDTQYF,TGTGCCAGCACGGACAGGGGGCTTTCAGATACGCAGTATTTT
TRBV27,TRBJ2-5,few,.,CASSTTNGVIQETQYF,TGTGCCAGCAGTACGACAAATGGGGTAATCCAAGAGACCCAGTACTTC
TRBV6-2/TRBV6-3,TRBJ1-1,few,TRBD1,CASSYSGTGGVQYLNTEAFF,TGTGCCAGCAGTTATTCCGGGACAGGGGGCGTCCAATACCTAAACACTGAAGCTTTCTTT
TRBV4-3,TRBJ1-2,.,.,CASSQWDLPNYGYTF,TGCGCCAGCAGCCAGTGGGACTTACCGAACTATGGCTACACCTTC
TRBV5-4,TRBJ1-2,few,.,CASSLAGGMDYGYTF,TGTGCCAGCAGCTTGGCCGGAGGGATGGACTATGGCTACACCTTC
TRBV7-2,TRBJ2-5,few,.,CASSPGQRQETQYF,TGTGCCAGCAGCCCCGGACAGAGACAAGAGACCCAGTACTTC
TRBV20-1,TRBJ1-2,.,.,CRTLGGYGYTF,TGCAGGACCTTGGGGGGCTATGGCTACACCTTC
TRBV10-3,TRBJ1-1,.,.,CASSSARAPLNTEAFF,TGTGCCAGCAGTTCGGCCAGGGCCCCGCTGAACACTGAAGCTTTCTTT
TRBV2,TRBJ2-2,.,.,CASSERGENIGELFF,TGTGCCAGCAGTGAACGAGGGGAAAACATCGGGGAGCTGTTTTTT
TRBV2,TRBJ2-2,.,.,CASSGGIWTENTGELFF,TGTGCCAGCAGTGGAGGGATCTGGACAGAGAACACCGGGGAGCTGTTTTTT
TRBV7-9,TRBJ1-2,.,.,CASSLAGRVNYGYTF,TGTGCCAGCAGCTTAGCAGGGAGGGTCAACTATGGCTACACCTTC